The next 10 T cell receptor beta chains were all read from a single sample in a study of low-dose radiotherapy and immunotherapy resistance in tumors. With TRAV- and TRBV-specific primers, first-strand cDNA was made, covering the alpha and beta chains. It was with a constant-region primer and a V-primer adapter that TCRs were amplified over around 18 PCR cycles. TCRdb fed the reads into MiXCR, producing one record per CDR3 protein. The sample carries around 83,000 distinct CDR3 sequences, approximately 20% recorded once. Regarding time point: before trial treatment. Sequencing used PBMCs, obtained before treatment. The receptors come from a male donor with prostate cancer.

The table lists this clonotype with a few counts. Because the CDR3's place on the DNA is in doubt, the DNA is left out and the CDR3 is given as listed by TCRdb. CDR3 residues: CASDKGADTYTGELFFF. V is TRBV6-2 or TRBV6-3 and J is TRBJ2-2; TRBD1 is the table's D call, not checked against the DNA. The CDR3 comprises 17 residues, both ends counted. The germline CDR1 and CDR2 sequences are MNHEY and SVGEGT.

The sample holds many counts of this clonotype. The rearrangement joins TRBV4-3 to TRBJ2-5; D unresolved. V shed 0 bases and J shed 2 bases, with 13 bases lying between them. CDR1 is LGHNA and CDR2 is YSLEER in the germline V gene. This CDR3 spans 16 amino acids. The CDR3 sequence: CASSQERFTLQETQYF. The CDR3 coding sequence is TGCGCCAGCAGCCAAGAGCGCTTTACACTTCAAGAGACCCAGTACTTC.

At least ten counts were recorded for this clonotype. This chain uses TRBV5-5 with TRBJ1-3; D is uncertain. The germline V gene has CDR1 SGHKS and CDR2 YYEKEE (reference sequence). V dropped 4 bases and J dropped 5 bases, with 16 bases sitting between them. The CDR3 contains 15 residues. CDR3: CASSPLGEARNTIYF. As DNA, the CDR3 is TGTGCCAGCAGCCCACTTGGGGAAGCGAGAAACACCATATATTTT.

At least ten counts were recorded for this clonotype. The chain combines TRBV6-5 with TRBJ2-5, with a tentative D call TRBD2 (5 bases). Germline-derived CDR1 and CDR2 are MNHEY and SVGAGI. CDR3 size: 16 residues. The V gene lost 9 bases and the J gene lost 5 bases, with 25 bases spanning the gap. This chain's CDR3 is CASSRSRAGLRETQYF. The CDR3 DNA sequence: TGTGCCAGTTCGAGATCCCGGGCGGGTCTTCGGGAGACCCAGTACTTC.

In its sample, this clonotype was seen many times. The rearrangement joins TRBV20-1 to TRBJ1-3; D might be TRBD1 (5 bases). The ends were cut back, 3 bases at V and 9 bases at J, with 9 bases in the middle. The CDR3 is 11 amino acids. Germline V gene sequence: CDR1 DFQATT, CDR2 SNEGSKA (reference sequence). The CDR3 DNA is TGCAGTGCTAGGGGGGAGAGCACCATATATTTT. Translation: CSARGESTIYF.

The chain has TRBV7-3 and TRBJ2-2; D remains unclear. Trimming shortened V by 4 bases and J by 2 bases, and 11 bases separated the two germline ends. This CDR3 is 15 amino acids long. Germline assignment: CDR1 SGHTA and CDR2 FQGTGA. The CDR3 loop is CASSSSGINTGELFF. The CDR3 DNA follows: TGTGCCAGCAGCTCTTCAGGAATAAACACCGGGGAGCTGTTTTTT.

This clonotype showed up many times. This chain links TRBV10-3 with TRBJ2-7; a weak D match, TRBD2 (6 bases). The V gene's germline CDR1 is ENHRY and CDR2 SYGVKD. V was pared by 6 bases and J by 6 bases, with 21 bases between. This CDR3 region has 15 residues. In DNA form, the CDR3 reads TGTGCCATCAGCCCAATGGGGGGACCTAGGGGCGAGCAGTACTTC. Residues: CAISPMGGPRGEQYF.

This clonotype was observed at least ten times. V gene TRBV20-1 combines with J gene TRBJ2-5; 14 nucleotides match TRBD2. V was clipped by 6 bases and J by 4 bases; unmatched bases: 7. The CDR3 totals 15 residues. Germline V gene data show CDR1 as DFQATT and CDR2 as SNEGSKA (reference sequence). The CDR3 nucleotides read TGCAGTGCCGTCGGACTAGCGGGGGGCCGAGAGACCCAGTACTTC. Translated, it gives CSAVGLAGGRETQYF.

In its sample, this clonotype was seen many times. This chain uses TRBV24-1 with TRBJ2-1; TRBD1 matches 9 bases. V dropped 12 bases and J dropped 10; count of bases not matched to a gene: 12. CDR1 is KGHDR and CDR2 is SFDVKD in the germline V gene. The CDR3 consists of 13 residues. The chain's CDR3 is CAAGPQGAREQFF. The CDR3 nucleotides are TGTGCCGCCGGGCCACAGGGGGCTCGGGAGCAGTTCTTC.

The table lists this clonotype with many counts. The J gene is TRBJ2-7, the V gene TRBV20-1; TRBD2 matches at 7 bases. V trimming: 0 bases; J trimming: 3 bases; junction bases outside the gene matches: 8. Per the germline V gene, CDR1 is DFQATT and CDR2 is SNEGSKA (reference sequence). The CDR3 consists of 15 residues. The CDR3 DNA sequence: TGCAGTGCTAGAGATCCCCAGCGGGGTGACTACGAGCAGTACTTC. It specifies CSARDPQRGDYEQYF.